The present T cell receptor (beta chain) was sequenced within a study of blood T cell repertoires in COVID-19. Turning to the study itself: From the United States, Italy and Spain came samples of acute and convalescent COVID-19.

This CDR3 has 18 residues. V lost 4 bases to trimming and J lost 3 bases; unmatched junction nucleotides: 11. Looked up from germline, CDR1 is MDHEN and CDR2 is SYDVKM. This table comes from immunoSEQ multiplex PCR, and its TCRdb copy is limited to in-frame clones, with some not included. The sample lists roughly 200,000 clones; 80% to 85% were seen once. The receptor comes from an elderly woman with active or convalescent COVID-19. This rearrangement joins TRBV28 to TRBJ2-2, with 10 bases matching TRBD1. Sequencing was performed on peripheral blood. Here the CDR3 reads CASSSPGRTGGYTGELFF. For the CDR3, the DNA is TGTGCCAGCAGTTCCCCAGGGCGGACAGGGGGGTACACCGGGGAGCTGTTTTTT.